These T cell receptor beta chains were read from a single sample in a study of OX40 agonist ivuxolimab in advanced cancers. Profiling relied on immunoSEQ multiplex PCR, and the TCRdb table lists in-frame clones only, not all of them. Among approximately 87,000 clones, about 90% were seen once, and the ten largest hold around 4.3%. The sequencing here drew on CD4+ or CD8+ T cells sorted from blood, taken in a trial of the OX40 agonist ivuxolimab. The receptor source for this set is an adult with an advanced solid tumor such as melanoma, head and neck, liver or kidney cancer. CDR3s include the opening cysteine and the closing phenylalanine or tryptophan. A D gene is named only where the DNA matches it firmly. For some rows the clone size is stated as once, few or many, or as a class when expanded; others skip it.

clone size: -; V gene: TRBV6-6; J gene: TRBJ2-7; D gene: -; CDR3 DNA: TGTGCCAGCAGCCGGACGGGGCCCCTCTACGAGCAGTACTTC; CDR3 protein: CASSRTGPLYEQYF
clone size: -; V gene: TRBV30; J gene: TRBJ2-4; D gene: -; CDR3 DNA: TGTGCCTGGAGCGATGCAGGAGCCAAAAACATTCAGTACTTC; CDR3 protein: CAWSDAGAKNIQYF
clone size: few; V gene: TRBV10-1; J gene: TRBJ2-7; D gene: TRBD1; CDR3 DNA: TGCGCCAGCAGTGTTGGGACAGGGGCCGAGCAGTACTTC; CDR3 protein: CASSVGTGAEQYF
clone size: -; V gene: TRBV2; J gene: TRBJ2-2; D gene: -; CDR3 DNA: TGTGCCAGCAGTACCGGTGGGGAGCTGTTTTTT; CDR3 protein: CASSTGGELFF
clone size: -; V gene: TRBV30; J gene: TRBJ2-7; D gene: -; CDR3 DNA: TGTGCCTGGAGTGGCTCAGGGGACGAGCAGTACTTC; CDR3 protein: CAWSGSGDEQYF
clone size: -; V gene: TRBV5-1; J gene: TRBJ1-2; D gene: -; CDR3 DNA: TGCGCCAGCAGCTTGGAAAGAGAGGGCTACACCTTC; CDR3 protein: CASSLEREGYTF
clone size: -; V gene: TRBV6-1; J gene: TRBJ1-2; D gene: -; CDR3 DNA: TGTGCCGGATCATATCAGGGCGGTTATGGCTACACCTTC; CDR3 protein: CAGSYQGGYGYTF
clone size: -; V gene: TRBV6-4; J gene: TRBJ2-3; D gene: TRBD2; CDR3 DNA: TGTGCCAGCAGTGGACTAGCGGGACGCACAGATACGCAGTATTTT; CDR3 protein: CASSGLAGRTDTQYF
clone size: -; V gene: TRBV5-1; J gene: TRBJ1-4; D gene: -; CDR3 DNA: TGCGCCAGCAGCTTGGGGGCAGAGTCTAATGAAAAACTGTTTTTT; CDR3 protein: CASSLGAESNEKLFF
clone size: -; V gene: TRBV29-1; J gene: TRBJ1-1; D gene: -; CDR3 DNA: TGCAGCGTTGAAGATCTTTCGGTCGTGGGGCGAGCTTTCTTT; CDR3 protein: CSVEDLSVVGRAFF
clone size: -; V gene: TRBV10-3; J gene: TRBJ2-1; D gene: TRBD2; CDR3 DNA: TGTGCCATCAGTGAGTTGTCGGGAGGGCCAGATGAGCAGTTCTTC; CDR3 protein: CAISELSGGPDEQFF
clone size: once; V gene: TRBV27; J gene: TRBJ1-2; D gene: TRBD1; CDR3 DNA: TGTGCCAGCAGTTCGACAGGGAACTATGGCTACACCTTC; CDR3 protein: CASSSTGNYGYTF
clone size: few; V gene: TRBV7-9; J gene: TRBJ1-1; D gene: -; CDR3 DNA: TGTGCCAGCAGCAAGACAGCAGTGAACACTGAAGCTTTCTTT; CDR3 protein: CASSKTAVNTEAFF
clone size: -; V gene: TRBV2; J gene: TRBJ2-7; D gene: TRBD2; CDR3 DNA: TGTGCCAGCAGGGGGCAGCGGGGAAACTACGAGCAGTACTTC; CDR3 protein: CASRGQRGNYEQYF
clone size: -; V gene: TRBV19; J gene: TRBJ2-1; D gene: TRBD2; CDR3 DNA: TGTGCCACCCGGGAGGCGGGGAGGTCCTACAATGAGCAGTTCTTC; CDR3 protein: CATREAGRSYNEQFF
clone size: -; V gene: TRBV11-2; J gene: TRBJ2-5; D gene: -; CDR3 DNA: TGTGCCAGCAGCTTAGATGGATCAAGGGCCCAGTACTTC; CDR3 protein: CASSLDGSRAQYF
clone size: -; V gene: TRBV5-1; J gene: TRBJ2-7; D gene: -; CDR3 DNA: TGCGCCAGCAGCTCAAATACCAATCAAGGCGGTCCCTACGAGCAGTACTTC; CDR3 protein: CASSSNTNQGGPYEQYF
clone size: -; V gene: TRBV7-9; J gene: TRBJ1-4; D gene: -; CDR3 DNA: TGTGCCAGCAGCTTAGTTATTTTGGATGAAAAACTGTTTTTT; CDR3 protein: CASSLVILDEKLFF
clone size: -; V gene: TRBV7-2; J gene: TRBJ2-5; D gene: TRBD2; CDR3 DNA: TGTGCCAGCAGCGTTAGCGGGAGTCAAAAGACCCAGTACTTC; CDR3 protein: CASSVSGSQKTQYF
clone size: -; V gene: TRBV7-9; J gene: TRBJ2-5; D gene: -; CDR3 DNA: TGTGCCAGCAGTATCCAAGAGACCCAGTACTTC; CDR3 protein: CASSIQETQYF
clone size: -; V gene: TRBV5-1; J gene: TRBJ2-3; D gene: TRBD1; CDR3 DNA: TGCGCCAGCAGCCCGGGACAGGTTTCGGATACGCAGTATTTT; CDR3 protein: CASSPGQVSDTQYF
clone size: -; V gene: TRBV5-1; J gene: TRBJ1-1; D gene: -; CDR3 DNA: TGCGCCAGCACCGGGAGGGGAGGCGACACTGAAGCTTTCTTT; CDR3 protein: CASTGRGGDTEAFF
clone size: -; V gene: TRBV5-6; J gene: TRBJ2-7; D gene: -; CDR3 DNA: TGTGCCAGCAGCTTGAAACAGGTGACCTACGAGCAGTACTTC; CDR3 protein: CASSLKQVTYEQYF
clone size: -; V gene: TRBV5-5; J gene: TRBJ1-2; D gene: -; CDR3 DNA: TGTGCCAGCAGCTCGGACGGAGGGTATGGCTACACCTTC; CDR3 protein: CASSSDGGYGYTF
clone size: -; V gene: TRBV7-7; J gene: TRBJ1-1; D gene: -; CDR3 DNA: TGTGCTAGCAGCTTAGCACGGAACACTGAAGCTTTCTTT; CDR3 protein: CASSLARNTEAFF
clone size: -; V gene: TRBV5-1; J gene: TRBJ2-3; D gene: TRBD2; CDR3 DNA: TGCGCCAGCAGCCCAACCCGGACTAGCGGCACAGATACGCAGTATTTT; CDR3 protein: CASSPTRTSGTDTQYF
clone size: -; V gene: TRBV30; J gene: TRBJ1-4; D gene: -; CDR3 DNA: TGTGCCTGGAGTGTACGGCACGGATCACCGATTGAAAAACTGTTTTTT; CDR3 protein: CAWSVRHGSPIEKLFF
clone size: -; V gene: TRBV9; J gene: TRBJ2-7; D gene: TRBD1; CDR3 DNA: TGTGCCAGCAGCGTAGGACAGGGAACCTACGAGCAGTACTTC; CDR3 protein: CASSVGQGTYEQYF
clone size: few; V gene: TRBV27; J gene: TRBJ1-1; D gene: -; CDR3 DNA: TGTGCCAGCAGTATATCAATGGGCCAGCCTGAAGCTTTCTTT; CDR3 protein: CASSISMGQPEAFF
clone size: -; V gene: TRBV18; J gene: TRBJ2-5; D gene: TRBD2; CDR3 DNA: TGTGCCAGCTCAAAGACCTCCGGGGGGGAGACCCAGTACTTC; CDR3 protein: CASSKTSGGETQYF
clone size: -; V gene: TRBV6-1; J gene: TRBJ1-3; D gene: -; CDR3 DNA: TGTGCCAGCAGTTTCGGACGCAGCTCTGGAAACACCATATATTTT; CDR3 protein: CASSFGRSSGNTIYF